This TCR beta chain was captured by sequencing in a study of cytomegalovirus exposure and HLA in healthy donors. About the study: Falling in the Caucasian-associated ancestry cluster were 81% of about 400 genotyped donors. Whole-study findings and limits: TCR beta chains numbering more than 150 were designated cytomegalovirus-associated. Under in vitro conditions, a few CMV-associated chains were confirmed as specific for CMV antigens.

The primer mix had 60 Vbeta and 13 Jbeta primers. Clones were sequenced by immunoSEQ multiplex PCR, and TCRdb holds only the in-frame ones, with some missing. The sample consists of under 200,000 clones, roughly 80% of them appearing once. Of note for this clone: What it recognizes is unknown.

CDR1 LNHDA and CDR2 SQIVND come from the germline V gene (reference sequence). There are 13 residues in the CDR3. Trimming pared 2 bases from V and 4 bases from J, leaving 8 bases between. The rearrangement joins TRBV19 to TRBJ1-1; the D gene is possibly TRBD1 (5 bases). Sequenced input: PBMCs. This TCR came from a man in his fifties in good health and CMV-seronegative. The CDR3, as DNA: TGTGCCAGTAGTATAATGGGGGGCACTGAAGCTTTCTTT. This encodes CASSIMGGTEAFF.